The subject of this entry is one TCR beta chain. Its matching antigen is unknown. This sample was taken from a study of glioma-infiltrating T cells after dendritic cell vaccination. Background on the study: Autologous tumor lysate-pulsed dendritic cell vaccination was given between the early 2000s and the early 2010s. Study-level findings and limits: Complete blood and tumor specimen sets were limited to few patients.

The method was immunoSEQ multiplex PCR; TCRdb's version includes in-frame clones alone and lacks a portion of them. The sample carries around 90,000 clones, 75% to 85% recorded once. As to time point: after dendritic cell vaccination, including at tumor progression/relapse. CDR3 length equals 15 residues. Germline CDR1 SEHNR, CDR2 FQNEAQ (reference sequence). Trimming pared 1 base from V and 0 bases from J, leaving 6 bases between. This chain links TRBV7-9 with TRBJ1-4; D unclear. Sequencing was performed on blood, taken after dendritic cell vaccination. This clonotype was obtained from a human donor with glioblastoma. Written as DNA, the CDR3 is TGTGCCAGCAGCTTAGATCTAGCAACTAATGAAAAACTGTTTTTT. Translated, it gives CASSLDLATNEKLFF.